The rows below give T cell receptor beta chains drawn from one sample of a study of blood T cell repertoires in COVID-19. The data were produced by immunoSEQ multiplex PCR, yet TCRdb's version contains in-frame clones alone and is incomplete. The table shows some 140,000 clones, with around 83% occurring only once. The specimen sequenced was peripheral blood. All receptors come from a woman aged 55-69 years with COVID-19, enrolled during active disease. Both conserved end residues are part of each CDR3. A D gene is named only where the DNA matches it firmly. Size tells how often a clone was seen (once, few, many) or the class of an expanded clone, and some rows leave it out.

j_call clone_size d_call v_call cdr3_aa cdr3_nt
TRBJ1-5 few NA TRBV2 CASSRQGYQPQHF TGTGCCAGCAGCCGTCAGGGGTATCAGCCCCAGCATTTT
TRBJ2-1 NA NA TRBV29-1 CSVLRLDGDEQFF TGCAGCGTTCTCCGACTTGATGGTGATGAGCAGTTCTTC
TRBJ1-5 NA TRBD1 TRBV10-3 CAISSGTGSGQPQHF TGTGCCATCAGCTCCGGGACAGGGTCCGGTCAGCCCCAGCATTTT
TRBJ1-2 once TRBD1 TRBV7-2 CASSSSVGGSNYGYTF TGTGCCAGCAGCTCCTCAGTAGGGGGCAGTAACTATGGCTACACCTTC
TRBJ1-2 NA TRBD1 TRBV9 CASSVGSTGRYGYTF TGTGCCAGCAGCGTTGGTTCGACAGGGAGGTATGGCTACACCTTC
TRBJ1-5 few NA TRBV3-1/TRBV3-2 CASSQQFYSNQPQHF TGTGCCAGCAGCCAGCAATTCTATAGCAATCAGCCCCAGCATTTT
TRBJ2-1 few NA TRBV5-5 CASSLPGVGYNEQFF TGTGCCAGCAGCTTGCCGGGAGTCGGGTACAATGAGCAGTTCTTC
TRBJ1-1 NA NA TRBV6-5 CASRGGTNTEAFF TGTGCCAGCAGGGGGGGAACCAACACTGAAGCTTTCTTT
TRBJ1-2 NA TRBD1 TRBV9 CASSQGEFGDGYTF TGTGCCAGCTCACAGGGGGAATTCGGGGATGGCTACACCTTC
TRBJ1-6 once NA TRBV11-2 CASSPTGVAGSPLHF TGTGCCAGCAGCCCGACCGGCGTGGCAGGATCACCCCTCCACTTT
TRBJ2-1 NA NA TRBV25-1 CATRGGESSYNEQFF TGTGCCACCAGAGGCGGGGAGAGCTCCTACAATGAGCAGTTCTTC
TRBJ2-3 NA NA TRBV12-5 CASQLGGAVTDTQYF TGTGCTAGTCAACTAGGGGGGGCCGTAACAGATACGCAGTATTTT
TRBJ1-3 once TRBD1 TRBV11-2 CASSVDRASGNTIYF TGTGCCAGCAGCGTAGACAGGGCCTCTGGAAACACCATATATTTT
TRBJ1-1 NA TRBD1 TRBV5-5 CASSPRTGNTEAFF TGTGCCAGCAGCCCGCGGACAGGCAACACTGAAGCTTTCTTT
TRBJ2-5 NA NA TRBV6-5 CASSLDWAQETQYF TGTGCCAGCAGTTTGGACTGGGCCCAAGAGACCCAGTACTTC
TRBJ2-5 NA TRBD2 TRBV3-1/TRBV3-2 CASSQAGEGTQYF TGTGCCAGCAGCCAAGCCGGGGAGGGGACCCAGTACTTC
TRBJ1-2 NA TRBD1 TRBV2 CASSRQGVVYGYTF TGTGCCAGCAGTCGCCAGGGGGTAGTCTATGGCTACACCTTC
TRBJ2-3 once NA TRBV19 CASSISDTQYF TGTGCCAGTAGTATTTCTGATACGCAGTATTTT
TRBJ2-1 many NA TRBV6-5 CASSYSQTLNEQFF TGTGCCAGCAGTTACTCCCAAACCCTAAATGAGCAGTTCTTC
TRBJ1-2 NA NA TRBV27 CAILGGVPWCYTF TGTGCCATCTTGGGGGGGGTTCCGTGGTGCTACACCTTC
TRBJ1-5 NA NA TRBV6-5 CASIPGGNQPQHF TGTGCCAGCATTCCAGGGGGCAATCAGCCCCAGCATTTT
TRBJ2-3 NA TRBD2 TRBV18 CASSPTSSGRPTDTQYF TGTGCCAGCTCACCAACGTCTAGCGGGAGACCCACAGATACGCAGTATTTT
TRBJ2-2 NA NA TRBV24-1 CATSDPAQGLNANTGELFF TGTGCCACCAGTGACCCTGCCCAGGGCCTAAACGCGAACACCGGGGAGCTGTTTTTT
TRBJ2-3 NA TRBD2 TRBV11-2 CASSTLAGGTDTQYF TGTGCCAGCAGTACACTAGCGGGAGGCACAGATACGCAGTATTTT
TRBJ2-7 NA NA TRBV19 CASTAGLKHEQYF TGTGCCAGTACCGCAGGGTTGAAGCACGAGCAGTACTTC
TRBJ2-2 NA NA TRBV11-2 CASSLYVAANTGELFF TGTGCCAGCAGCTTATATGTGGCAGCGAACACCGGGGAGCTGTTTTTT
TRBJ1-5 NA TRBD1 TRBV19 CASRATGGTRPQHF TGTGCCAGTAGGGCTACAGGGGGGACGCGGCCCCAGCATTTT
TRBJ1-2 NA NA TRBV15 CATSRDLNRVDYTF TGTGCCACCAGCAGAGATCTGAACAGGGTGGACTACACCTTC
TRBJ1-2 once NA TRBV5-5 CASSPDTRPRVNYGYTF TGTGCCAGCAGCCCGGACACACGACCGCGAGTTAACTATGGCTACACCTTC
TRBJ1-1 NA NA TRBV30 CAWSPGLHTEAFF TGTGCCTGGAGTCCAGGGTTACACACTGAAGCTTTCTTT
TRBJ1-2 NA NA TRBV2 CASQDGATYGYTF TGTGCCAGCCAAGATGGGGCCACCTATGGCTACACCTTC
TRBJ1-5 NA TRBD1 TRBV18 CASSTDRGPNQPQHF TGTGCCAGCTCAACCGACAGGGGACCGAATCAGCCCCAGCATTTT
TRBJ1-1 NA TRBD1 TRBV11-2 CASSLYWGQFMNTEAFF TGTGCCAGCAGCTTGTATTGGGGACAGTTCATGAACACTGAAGCTTTCTTT
TRBJ1-1 NA NA TRBV7-3 CASSTLLNTEAFF TGTGCCAGCAGCACGCTATTGAACACTGAAGCTTTCTTT
TRBJ1-6 NA TRBD1 TRBV6-1 CASSGQGNRDNSPLHF TGTGCCAGCAGTGGACAGGGGAACAGGGATAATTCACCCCTCCACTTT
TRBJ2-2 NA NA TRBV6-1 CASSERNSDGELFF TGTGCCAGCAGTGAAAGGAATAGCGATGGGGAGCTGTTTTTT
TRBJ2-4 NA NA TRBV18 CASSPPSAGKNIQYF TGTGCCAGCTCACCACCGTCGGCAGGCAAAAACATTCAGTACTTC
TRBJ2-1 NA NA TRBV5-4 CASSLAAQGDNEQFF TGTGCCAGCAGCTTGGCCGCACAGGGTGACAATGAGCAGTTCTTC
TRBJ1-5 NA NA TRBV12-3/TRBV12-4 CASSFPPQNPQHF TGTGCCAGCAGTTTTCCCCCCCAAAATCCCCAGCATTTT
TRBJ1-5 NA NA TRBV10-3 CAISAQVNQPQHF TGTGCCATCAGTGCTCAGGTGAATCAGCCCCAGCATTTT
TRBJ2-5 NA NA TRBV7-9 CASSLGRTKETQYF TGTGCCAGCAGCTTAGGTCGGACTAAAGAGACCCAGTACTTC
TRBJ1-2 NA NA TRBV7-8 CASSPLPNYGYTF TGTGCCAGCAGCCCTCTCCCCAACTATGGCTACACCTTC
TRBJ1-3 NA NA TRBV7-8 CASSPLTSSGNTIYF TGTGCCAGCAGCCCACTGACAAGCTCTGGAAACACCATATATTTT
TRBJ2-1 NA TRBD2 TRBV6-6 CASSPLPLAGGSNEQFF TGTGCCAGCAGTCCCCTACCCCTAGCGGGAGGGTCCAATGAGCAGTTCTTC